The T cell receptor (beta chain) described here comes from a study of OX40 agonist ivuxolimab in advanced cancers. Assay used: immunoSEQ multiplex PCR; TCRdb lists only in-frame clones, some missing. There are 90,000 or so clones in the sample; about 90% occur only once, and under 9.5% lies in the top ten. Trimming cost V 4 bases and J 7 bases, with 13 bases left between them. Germline CDR1 reads MNHEY; CDR2 reads SVGAGI. The CDR3 loop spans 13 amino acids. Specimen: CD4+ or CD8+ T cells sorted from blood, collected in a trial of the OX40 agonist ivuxolimab. The chain couples TRBV6-5 to TRBJ1-2, with D maybe TRBD1 (6 bases). This receptor was taken from an adult with an advanced solid tumor such as melanoma, head and neck, liver or kidney cancer. The CDR3 here is CASSLARGGGYTF. The CDR3 bases are TGTGCCAGCAGTTTAGCCAGGGGCGGTGGCTACACCTTC.